These 9 T cell receptor beta chains were sequenced from one sample in a study of post-analysis software for immune sequencing data. The TCR beta cDNA libraries carried unique molecular identifiers. From the PCR reads, TCRdb called clonotypes with MiXCR, one entry per CDR3 protein. The sample contains 740,000 or so distinct CDR3 sequences, roughly 50% of which appear only once. Which antigens these TCRs recognize remains unknown. General observations from the study: TRBV segments more frequent in patients than in controls numbered roughly five and included TRBV5-6, TRBV5-1 and TRBV20-1.

The sequenced material came from blood. The receptors stem from a girl between 10 and 17 years old with multiple sclerosis.

This chain joins TRBV12-3 or TRBV12-4 and TRBJ2-3; 7 bases map to TRBD2. The CDR3 extends over 14 amino acids. V was clipped by 6 bases and J by 6 bases; unmatched bases: 9. CDR3: CASSRRGERDTQYF. The CDR3 DNA reads TGTGCCAGCAGCCGCCGGGGGGAGCGGGATACGCAGTATTTT.

This chain uses TRBV20-1 with TRBJ1-3; no definite D call. Trimming removed 6 bases at V and 3 bases at J, with 12 bases between. The CDR3 is 13 amino acids. Germline-derived CDR1 and CDR2 are DFQATT and SNEGSKA (reference sequence). The CDR3 DNA is TGCAGTGCCGTCAGAATAGGTGGAAACACCATATATTTT. Encoded protein: CSAVRIGGNTIYF.

This clonotype was detected only a few times. V and J are TRBV12-3 or TRBV12-4 and TRBJ2-5; tentative D call: TRBD1 (5 bases). The J call may be mistaken, given a closer DNA end match to TRBJ2-7. The CDR3 sequence is 16 residues long. The DNA for the CDR3 is TGTGCCAGCAGTCCTTCTCCAGGGAAGGGCGCCTACGAGCAGTACTTC. It specifies CASSPSPGKGAYEQYF.

This clonotype was seen a handful of times. V usage is TRBV20-1 and J usage is TRBJ1-1, with TRBD1 matching over 8 bases. This CDR3 has 15 amino acids. Germline V CDR1 and CDR2: DFQATT, SNEGSKA (reference sequence). V dropped 6 bases and J dropped 6; count of bases not matched to a gene: 15. The CDR3 nucleotides read TGCAGTGCCCCGAGGCACGACAGGGGATATTCTGAAGCTTTCTTT. It is translated as CSAPRHDRGYSEAFF.

This chain uses TRBV9 with TRBJ1-1, with D tentatively TRBD1 (5 bases). CDR1 and CDR2 from the germline V gene are SGDLS and YYNGEE. The CDR3 is 15 residues long. Trimming stripped 4 bases from V and 6 bases from J, with 19 bases between. The chain's CDR3 is CASSTPRDGYSEAFF. CDR3 nucleotide sequence: TGTGCCAGCAGCACCCCCAGGGATGGGTATTCTGAAGCTTTCTTT.

CDR3 nucleotide sequence: TGTGCCAGCAGTCCGGGACTATCTCTCGGGGAGCAGTACTTC. It codes for CASSPGLSLGEQYF. V and J are TRBV27 and TRBJ2-5; 7 bases are shared with TRBD2. Germline-derived CDR1 and CDR2 are MNHEY and SMNVEV (reference sequence). J was trimmed by 11 bases and V by 5 bases; bases with no gene match: 14. This CDR3 spans 14 amino acids.

The chain employs TRBV7-6 and TRBJ2-2; D is perhaps TRBD2 (6 bases). CDR3 length: 16 residues. Deletions cut 5 bases from V and 5 bases from J, with 18 bases between. In germline, CDR1 is SGHVS, CDR2 FNYEAQ. CDR3 residues: CASSLGPSGGTGELFF. In DNA form, the CDR3 reads TGTGCCAGCAGCCTAGGCCCGTCAGGAGGGACCGGGGAGCTGTTTTTT.

CDR3 in amino acids: CASSAPGQDAYEQYF. CDR3 coding DNA: TGTGCCAGCAGCGCTCCGGGACAGGACGCCTACGAGCAGTACTTC. This sequence joins TRBV7-3 and TRBJ2-7; 8 positions match TRBD1. This CDR3 comprises 15 residues. Looked up from germline, CDR1 is SGHTA and CDR2 is FQGTGA. Trimming at V came to 5 bases and at J to 2 bases, leaving 8 bases not matched to a gene.

The chain joins TRBV2 to TRBJ2-1; a possible D gene is TRBD2 (7 bases). With 7 bases removed from V and 1 base from J, the gap between germline ends came to 14 bases. CDR3 length equals 15 residues. Per germline, CDR1 SNHLY and CDR2 FYNNEI. CDR3 DNA sequence: TGTGCCAGCACCGGGGGGCGGGGGTCCTACAATGAGCAGTTCTTC. The encoded protein is CASTGGRGSYNEQFF.